These 24 T cell receptor beta chains were all obtained from the same sample, sequenced in a study of shared clonotypes between healthy human individuals (dated by TCRdb to 2020 to 2021). CD8 naive samples were CD45RO-negative cells positively selected for CCR7, giving a CD45RA+CCR7+ population that excluded TemRA cells. Library creation used the immunoSEQ multiplex PCR assay. TCRdb took this table from immuneACCESS and kept in-frame rearrangements with V and J called. Such tables lack part of the clones; where checked against another copy, unresolved V genes explain under half of the gap, and the rest is unexplained. This sample has about 700,000 clones in its table, and roughly 94% of those were observed once. The ten largest clones add up to 24% of the sample. The sequenced material came from naive CD8+ T cells sorted from blood. The cell subset or site label for this specimen denotes: CD45RA+CCR7+. Receptor source: a man younger than 45 in good health.

This clone was seen only once. This chain connects TRBV13 to TRBJ2-1; D is unresolved. Trimming left V 4 bases short and J 10 bases short, with 5 bases between. Germline V lookup: CDR1 PRHDT, CDR2 FYEKMQ (reference sequence). This CDR3 region has 10 residues. This chain's CDR3 is CASSSQEQFF. CDR3 nucleotide sequence: TGTGCCAGCAGCTCCCAAGAGCAGTTCTTC.

The chain joins TRBV7-8 to TRBJ2-7; the D is unclear. Germline V gene lookup returns CDR1 SGHVS and CDR2 FQNEAQ. The CDR3 covers 15 residues. V lost 4 bases and J lost 3, with 16 bases in between. The CDR3 DNA reads TGTGCCAGCAGCTCCTCCGCGGTAGTATTCTACGAGCAGTACTTC. Protein sequence: CASSSSAVVFYEQYF.

The rearrangement links TRBV27 to TRBJ1-1, with D possibly being TRBD1 (5 bases). Germline V gives CDR1 MNHEY, CDR2 SMNVEV (reference sequence). CDR3 length: 17 residues. Trimming removed 1 base from V and 5 bases from J, with 20 bases in between. CDR3 loop: CASSLFGGRGLGTEAFF. CDR3 nucleotide sequence: TGTGCCAGCAGTTTATTCGGGGGTAGGGGCTTAGGTACTGAAGCTTTCTTT.

The chain employs TRBV7-9 and TRBJ1-5; 9 nucleotides line up with TRBD1. Per the germline V gene, CDR1 is SEHNR and CDR2 is FQNEAQ (reference sequence). This CDR3 has 16 residues. Trimming cost V 4 bases and J 6 bases; bases outside gene matches: 10. The CDR3 region has the DNA TGTGCCAGCAGCTCGTCCGGGACAGGGTCGATTCAGCCCCAGCATTTT. Protein sequence: CASSSSGTGSIQPQHF. Full variable domain (missing parts from reference TRBV7-9 and TRBJ1-5): DTGVSQNPRHKITKRGQNVTFRCDPISEHNRLYWYRQTLGQGPEFLTYFQNEAQLEKSRLLSDRFSAERPKGSFSTLEIQRTEQGDSAMYLCASSSSGTGSIQPQHFGDGTRLSIL.

The chain recombines TRBV28 with TRBJ2-1, with D possibly being TRBD2 (6 bases). The CDR3 length is 14 residues. Germline CDR1 MDHEN, CDR2 SYDVKM. Trimming cost V 6 bases and J 8 bases, with 17 bases left between them. CDR3 protein: CASSFTEGTDEQFF. DNA of the CDR3: TGTGCCAGCAGCTTTACGGAGGGGACGGATGAGCAGTTCTTC.

The table lists this clone with a few counts. The chain's CDR3 is CASSPRDGNYEQYF. The CDR3 DNA follows: TGTGCCAGCAGCCCTCGGGACGGAAACTACGAGCAGTACTTC. The rearrangement uses TRBV9 and TRBJ2-7; possibly TRBD1 or TRBD2 for D (5 bases each). V was shortened by 4 bases and J by 3 bases, with 14 bases between the two germline ends. Germline loops: CDR1 SGDLS, CDR2 YYNGEE. This CDR3 is built from 14 residues.

The chain is built from TRBV11-2 and TRBJ1-3; the match to TRBD1 covers 8 bases. The trim removed 1 base at V and 2 bases at J, leaving 13 bases unmatched. The germline CDR1 and CDR2 sequences are SGHAT and FQNNGV. The CDR3 loop spans 19 amino acids. The CDR3 here is CASSLVQGATRSTGNTIYF. CDR3 DNA: TGTGCCAGCAGCTTAGTGCAGGGGGCCACGCGGTCGACTGGAAACACCATATATTTT. Supplemented by reference TRBV11-2 and TRBJ1-3, the full variable domain reads EAGVAQSPRYKIIEKRQSVAFWCNPISGHATLYWYQQILGQGPKLLIQFQNNGVVDDSQLPKDRFSAERLKGVDSTLKIQPAKLEDSAVYLCASSLVQGATRSTGNTIYFGEGSWLTVV.

In this sample, this clone turned up once. The chain couples TRBV7-2 to TRBJ2-3; 8 bases line up with TRBD2. The V and J ends lost 3 bases and 4 bases, in that order; junction bases with no gene match: 9. Germline CDR1 SGHTA, CDR2 FQGNSA. The CDR3 sequence is 16 residues long. CDR3 sequence: CASSFREGLFSDTQYF. CDR3 coding DNA: TGTGCCAGCAGCTTCCGGGAGGGCCTATTTTCAGATACGCAGTATTTT. The full variable domain, rest sourced from reference TRBV7-2 and TRBJ2-3, is GAGVSQSPSNKVTEKGKDVELRCDPISGHTALYWYRQSLGQGLEFLIYFQGNSAPDKSGLPSDRFSAERTGGSVSTLTIQRTQQEDSAVYLCASSFREGLFSDTQYFGPGTRLTVL.

The chain has TRBV13 and TRBJ2-3, with D possibly TRBD2 on 6 matching bases. CDR1 PRHDT and CDR2 FYEKMQ come from the germline V gene (reference sequence). There are 18 residues in the CDR3. The germline V and J ends were trimmed by 5 bases and 0 bases, with 21 bases remaining between them. Written as DNA, the CDR3 is TGTGCCAGCAGCGTCACCGGGACTGAGGTTGTGAGCACAGATACGCAGTATTTT. Encoded protein: CASSVTGTEVVSTDTQYF.

As for this clone: The sample holds other DNA sequences that translate to the same CDR3. The chain recombines TRBV27 with TRBJ2-7; the D gene is possibly TRBD1 (5 bases). CDR3 length: 12 amino acids. V was pared by 4 bases and J by 2 bases, with 6 bases between. Germline V gives CDR1 MNHEY, CDR2 SMNVEV (reference sequence). CDR3 sequence (DNA): TGTGCCAGCAGTTCAGGGCCCTACGAGCAGTACTTC. This gives the protein CASSSGPYEQYF.

The V gene is TRBV19, the J gene TRBJ2-3; 11 bases align to TRBD2. Losses at the gene ends were 8 bases for V and 5 bases for J; bases not matched to a gene: 12. Germline V gene sequence: CDR1 LNHDA, CDR2 SQIVND (reference sequence). This CDR3 region has 16 residues. The DNA for the CDR3 is TGTGCCAGTTCACGGCGACTAGCGGGAAGGGAAGATACGCAGTATTTT. Its translation: CASSRRLAGREDTQYF.

This clone has a single count. The CDR3 loop reads CASSQGGWDEKLFF. CDR3 nucleotide sequence: TGTGCCAGCAGCCAAGGGGGCTGGGATGAAAAACTGTTTTTT. The chain uses TRBV7-9 and TRBJ1-4, with TRBD1 identical over 7 bases. V was clipped by 5 bases and J by 6 bases; unmatched bases: 6. The CDR3 sequence is 14 residues long. Per germline, CDR1 SEHNR and CDR2 FQNEAQ (reference sequence).

The chain carries TRBV9 and TRBJ2-7; 9 nucleotides match TRBD2. The CDR3 sequence is 18 residues long. V dropped 0 bases and J dropped 0; count of bases not matched to a gene: 10. Germline CDR1 is SGDLS and CDR2 is YYNGEE. This CDR3 is CASSVEASGADISYEQYF. Here the CDR3 DNA reads TGTGCCAGCAGCGTAGAGGCTAGCGGGGCTGATATCTCCTACGAGCAGTACTTC.

The rearrangement links TRBV13 to TRBJ2-3; TRBD2 aligns across 9 bases. Germline V gene sequence: CDR1 PRHDT, CDR2 FYEKMQ (reference sequence). The CDR3 has 15 residues. The trim removed 5 bases at V and 0 bases at J, leaving 3 bases unmatched. The DNA of the CDR3 is TGTGCCAGCAGCCTAGCGGGGCGGAGCACAGATACGCAGTATTTT. It yields the protein CASSLAGRSTDTQYF.

V usage is TRBV7-9 and J usage is TRBJ1-5, with a tentative D call TRBD1 (5 bases). V was shortened by 5 bases and J by 6 bases, with 11 bases between the two germline ends. Germline V gene lookup returns CDR1 SEHNR and CDR2 FQNEAQ (reference sequence). The CDR3 sequence is 13 residues long. The DNA of the CDR3 is TGTGCCAGCAGCCCCCGGGACGCTCAGCCCCAGCATTTT. It translates to CASSPRDAQPQHF.

The chain recombines TRBV7-2 with TRBJ2-7, with 8 bases matching TRBD2. The CDR3 extends over 12 amino acids. The trim removed 6 bases at V and 7 bases at J, leaving 5 bases unmatched. Germline CDR1 and CDR2: SGHTA and FQGNSA. CDR3 nucleotide sequence: TGTGCCAGCAGTTACGGGACTAGGGAGCAGTACTTC. It specifies CASSYGTREQYF. Using reference TRBV7-2 and TRBJ2-7 for the parts outside the CDR3, the full variable domain is GAGVSQSPSNKVTEKGKDVELRCDPISGHTALYWYRQSLGQGLEFLIYFQGNSAPDKSGLPSDRFSAERTGGSVSTLTIQRTQQEDSAVYLCASSYGTREQYFGPGTRLTVT.

Only one count was recorded for this clone. The chain carries TRBV10-3 and TRBJ1-5, with 7 bases matching TRBD1. The CDR3 has 13 residues. Germline loops: CDR1 ENHRY, CDR2 SYGVKD. Losses at the gene ends were 9 bases for V and 5 bases for J; bases not matched to a gene: 7. In nucleotides, the CDR3 is TGTGCCATTCGACAGGGAAGAGATCAGCCCCAGCATTTT. It is translated as CAIRQGRDQPQHF.

V and J are TRBV20-1 and TRBJ1-1, with D uncertain. The CDR3 is made up of 10 amino acids. Trimming removed 7 bases at V and 4 bases at J, with 7 bases between. Germline CDR1 and CDR2: DFQATT and SNEGSKA (reference sequence). This CDR3 reads CSVVRTEAFF. The CDR3 DNA sequence: TGCAGTGTCGTACGCACTGAAGCTTTCTTT.

The chain carries TRBV5-6 and TRBJ1-5; no clear D gene. CDR1 SGHDT and CDR2 YYEEEE come from the germline V gene. CDR3 length: 15 residues. V lost 3 bases and J 2 bases, leaving 12 bases between the germline ends. CDR3 bases: TGTGCCAGCAGCTCGGGTGCCGGAGGCAATCAGCCCCAGCATTTT. Translation: CASSSGAGGNQPQHF.

The chain links TRBV9 to TRBJ2-3; possibly TRBD2 for D (5 bases). Trimming cost V 2 bases and J 4 bases, with 8 bases left between them. The V gene's germline CDR1 is SGDLS and CDR2 YYNGEE. The CDR3 has 13 residues. CDR3: CASSVGSADTQYF. The DNA of the CDR3 is TGTGCCAGCAGCGTTGGGAGCGCAGATACGCAGTATTTT. Full variable domain (missing parts from reference TRBV9 and TRBJ2-3): DSGVTQTPKHLITATGQRVTLRCSPRSGDLSVYWYQQSLDQGLQFLIQYYNGEERAKGNILERFSAQQFPDLHSELNLSSLELGDSALYFCASSVGSADTQYFGPGTRLTVL.

The rearrangement uses TRBV7-3 and TRBJ2-1; TRBD1 matches at 8 bases. Trimming took 5 bases from V and 10 from J; bases not matched to a gene: 10. Germline assignment: CDR1 SGHTA and CDR2 FQGTGA. CDR3 size: 14 residues. The CDR3 nucleotides read TGTGCCAGCAGCCCCCTAGGACAGGGATCCGAGCAGTTCTTC. Translated, it gives CASSPLGQGSEQFF. The entire variable domain, with the rest obtained from reference TRBV7-3 and TRBJ2-1, is as follows: GAGVSQTPSNKVTEKGKYVELRCDPISGHTALYWYRQSLGQGPEFLIYFQGTGAADDSGLPNDRFFAVRPEGSVSTLKIQRTERGDSAVYLCASSPLGQGSEQFFGPGTRLTVL.

The chain joins TRBV5-4 to TRBJ2-3; 9 bases map to TRBD1. J was trimmed by 4 bases and V by 0 bases; bases with no gene match: 3. The CDR3 contains 15 residues. CDR1 and CDR2 from the germline V gene are SGHNT and YYREEE (reference sequence). CDR3 region: CASSLGTGAADTQYF. In DNA form, the CDR3 reads TGTGCCAGCAGCTTGGGGACAGGGGCGGCAGATACGCAGTATTTT.

The V call is TRBV11-2, the J call TRBJ2-7; weak D call: TRBD2 (5 bases). The V gene lost 9 bases and the J gene lost 0 bases, with 15 bases spanning the gap. Germline V CDR1 and CDR2: SGHAT, FQNNGV. The CDR3 contains 14 residues. In DNA, the CDR3 is TGTGCCAGTTCAGACTACCGGAGCTCCTACGAGCAGTACTTC. This gives the protein CASSDYRSSYEQYF. Combining the CDR3 with reference TRBV11-2 and TRBJ2-7 gives the whole variable domain EAGVAQSPRYKIIEKRQSVAFWCNPISGHATLYWYQQILGQGPKLLIQFQNNGVVDDSQLPKDRFSAERLKGVDSTLKIQPAKLEDSAVYLCASSDYRSSYEQYFGPGTRLTVT.

This chain joins TRBV5-5 and TRBJ2-1; 8 nucleotides align to TRBD1. Germline trimming cut 3 bases from V and 0 bases from J; bases unmatched to any gene: 11. Per germline, CDR1 SGHKS and CDR2 YYEKEE (reference sequence). The CDR3 covers 18 residues. CDR3 residues: CASSYGTGDASSYNEQFF. The CDR3, as DNA: TGTGCCAGCAGCTACGGGACAGGAGATGCTAGCTCCTACAATGAGCAGTTCTTC.